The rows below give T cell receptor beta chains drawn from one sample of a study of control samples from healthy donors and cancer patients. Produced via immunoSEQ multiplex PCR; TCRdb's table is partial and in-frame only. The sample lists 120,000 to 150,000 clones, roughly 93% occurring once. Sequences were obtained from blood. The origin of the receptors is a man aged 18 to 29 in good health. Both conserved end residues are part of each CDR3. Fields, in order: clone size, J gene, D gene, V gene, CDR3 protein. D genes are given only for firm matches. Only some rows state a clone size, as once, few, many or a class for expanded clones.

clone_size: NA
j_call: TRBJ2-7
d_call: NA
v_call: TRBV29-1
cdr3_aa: CSVGKGSSYEQYF

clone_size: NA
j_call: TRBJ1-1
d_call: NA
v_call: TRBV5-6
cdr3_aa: CASSPRNTEAFF

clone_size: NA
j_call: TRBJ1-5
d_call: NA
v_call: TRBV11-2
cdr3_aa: CASSSSRDNQPQHF

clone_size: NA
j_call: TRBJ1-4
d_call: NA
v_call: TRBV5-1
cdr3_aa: CASMATNEKLFF

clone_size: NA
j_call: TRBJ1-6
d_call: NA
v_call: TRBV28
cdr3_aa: CASSSMTVNSPLHF

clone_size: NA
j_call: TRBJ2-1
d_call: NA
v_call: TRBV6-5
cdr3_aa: CASSYSGGSRNEQFF

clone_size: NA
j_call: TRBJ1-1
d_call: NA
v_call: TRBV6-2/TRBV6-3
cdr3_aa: CASSYSSQGEAFF

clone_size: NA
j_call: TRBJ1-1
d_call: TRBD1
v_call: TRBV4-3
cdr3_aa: CASSTDRGGLTNTEAFF

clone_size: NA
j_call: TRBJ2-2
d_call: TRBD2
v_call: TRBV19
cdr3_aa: CASSYGTSAGELFF

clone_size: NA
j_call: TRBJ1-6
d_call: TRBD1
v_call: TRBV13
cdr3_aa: CASSLQGAGSLALHF

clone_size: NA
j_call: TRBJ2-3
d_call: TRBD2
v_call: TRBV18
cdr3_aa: CASSPRLAGRSTDTQYF

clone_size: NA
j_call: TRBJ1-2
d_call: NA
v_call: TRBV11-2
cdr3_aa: CASSLEGTQGPYTF

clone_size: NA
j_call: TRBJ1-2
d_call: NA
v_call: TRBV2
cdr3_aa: CASSDSESYGYTF

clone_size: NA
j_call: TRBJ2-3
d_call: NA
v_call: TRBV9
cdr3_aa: CASSVSGHDTDTQYF

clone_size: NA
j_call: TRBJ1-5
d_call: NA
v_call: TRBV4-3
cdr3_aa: CASSQVVAFEPQHF

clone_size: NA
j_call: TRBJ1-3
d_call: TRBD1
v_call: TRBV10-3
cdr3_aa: CAIKRTGEGNTIYF

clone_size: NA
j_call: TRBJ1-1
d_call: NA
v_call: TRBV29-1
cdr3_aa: CSSVGVGAEAFF

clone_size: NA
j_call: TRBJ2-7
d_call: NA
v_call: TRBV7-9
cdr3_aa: CASSPQGGERNSYEQYF

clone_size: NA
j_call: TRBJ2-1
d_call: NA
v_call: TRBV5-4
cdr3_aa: CASSISTTGYNEQFF

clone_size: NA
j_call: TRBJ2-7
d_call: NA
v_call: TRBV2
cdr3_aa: CASSLQGMTYEQYF

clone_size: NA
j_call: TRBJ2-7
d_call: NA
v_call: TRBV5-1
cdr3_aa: CASSLTNSYEQYF

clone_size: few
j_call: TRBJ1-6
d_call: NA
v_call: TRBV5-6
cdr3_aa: CASSPATYNSPLHF

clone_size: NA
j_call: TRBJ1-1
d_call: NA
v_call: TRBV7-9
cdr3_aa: CASSSTVYTEAFF

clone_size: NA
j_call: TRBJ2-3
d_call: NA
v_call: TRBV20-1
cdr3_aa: CSASLGWVTDTQYF

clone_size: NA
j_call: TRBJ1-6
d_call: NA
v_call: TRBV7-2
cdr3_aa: CASSPPGGPLHF

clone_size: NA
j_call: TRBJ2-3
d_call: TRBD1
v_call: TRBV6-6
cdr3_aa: CASSQRTGGGGTDTQYF

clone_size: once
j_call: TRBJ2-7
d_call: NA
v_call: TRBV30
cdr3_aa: CAWSPGLPNEQYF

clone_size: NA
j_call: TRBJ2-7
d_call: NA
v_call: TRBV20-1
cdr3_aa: CSAREGPEQYF

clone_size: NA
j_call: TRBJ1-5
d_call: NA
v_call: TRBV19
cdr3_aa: CASSPAGIYQPQHF

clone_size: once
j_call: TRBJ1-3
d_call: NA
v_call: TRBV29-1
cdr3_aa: CSVETAGNTIYF

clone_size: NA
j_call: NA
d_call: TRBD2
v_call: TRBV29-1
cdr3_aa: CSVEVGTRGEQYF

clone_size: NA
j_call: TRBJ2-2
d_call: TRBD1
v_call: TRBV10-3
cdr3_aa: CAIRGTGGNTGELFF

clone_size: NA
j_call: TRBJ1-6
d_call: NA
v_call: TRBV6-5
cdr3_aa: CASRQDLNSPLHF